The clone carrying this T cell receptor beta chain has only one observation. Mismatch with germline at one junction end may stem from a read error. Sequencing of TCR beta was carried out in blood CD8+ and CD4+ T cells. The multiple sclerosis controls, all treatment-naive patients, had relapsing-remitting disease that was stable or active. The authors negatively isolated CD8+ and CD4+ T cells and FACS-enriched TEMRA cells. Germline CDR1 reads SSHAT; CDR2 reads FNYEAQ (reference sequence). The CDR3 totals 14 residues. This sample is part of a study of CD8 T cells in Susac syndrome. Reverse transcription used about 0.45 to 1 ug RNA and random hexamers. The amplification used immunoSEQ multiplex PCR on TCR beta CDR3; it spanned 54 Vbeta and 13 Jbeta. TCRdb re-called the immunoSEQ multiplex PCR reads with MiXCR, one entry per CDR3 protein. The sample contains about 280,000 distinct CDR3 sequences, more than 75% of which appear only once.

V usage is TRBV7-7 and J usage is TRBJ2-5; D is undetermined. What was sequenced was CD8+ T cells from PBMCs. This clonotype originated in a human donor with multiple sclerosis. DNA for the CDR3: TGTGCTAGCAGCCCCGAGACCGGCCAAGAGACCCAGTACTTC. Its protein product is CASSPETGQETQYF.